The rows below give T cell receptor beta chains drawn from one sample of a study of shared clonotypes between healthy human individuals. Some clones are missing from TCRdb's copy, which holds only in-frame ones; the method was immunoSEQ multiplex PCR. The repertoire holds hundreds of thousands of clones, with roughly 95% as singletons. The specimen sequenced was naive CD8+ T cells sorted from blood. The origin of the receptors is a woman aged 25 to 39 in good health. The CDR3 runs from the conserved cysteine through the conserved F or W. Fields, in order: J gene, V gene, CDR3 protein.

TRBJ1-1	TRBV11-3	CASSGTGEQANTEAFF
TRBJ2-3	TRBV28	CASRWTVGDTQYF
TRBJ2-7	TRBV28	CASSSRLASTEQYF
TRBJ2-1	TRBV14	CASSQVYTSNEQFF
TRBJ1-1	TRBV6-4	CASSDGTNTEAFF
TRBJ2-5	TRBV4-2	CASSQGPHRVEEQYF
NA	TRBV4-1	CASSHDRGLTYEQYF
TRBJ1-2	TRBV25-1	CASSEYERGYGYTF
TRBJ1-1	TRBV5-1	CARNGGRLDTEAFF
TRBJ2-2	TRBV7-6	CASSFDVTGELFF
TRBJ1-2	TRBV5-4	CASSLAVGTAYGYIF
TRBJ2-7	TRBV7-9	CASSPRYRSYEQYF
TRBJ2-7	TRBV9	CASSVGTDSYEQYF
TRBJ1-6	TRBV27	CASSLIGSPLHF
TRBJ2-1	TRBV13	CASSLQGTASTRNEQFF
TRBJ2-7	TRBV10-1	CASSEGTSEQYF
TRBJ2-7	TRBV29-1	CSVERGNFDRGNPSGSEQYF
TRBJ2-5	TRBV2	CASSPARGQYF
TRBJ1-1	TRBV11-2	CASSLALGYTEAFF
TRBJ2-1	TRBV25-1	CASSESHGSYNEQFF
TRBJ2-7	TRBV4-1	CASSQDFGDEQYF
TRBJ2-2	TRBV7-9	CASKQNTGELFF
NA	TRBV28	CASSLSLDYEQYF
TRBJ2-7	TRBV10-3	CAISEPRTGSYEQYF
TRBJ2-7	TRBV28	CASSFLIRLTGGRYEQYF
TRBJ2-7	TRBV6-5	CASRSGALSYEQYF
TRBJ2-7	TRBV29-1	CSVRTSYEQYF
TRBJ2-7	TRBV11-1	CASSLGRDWSYEQYF
TRBJ2-2	TRBV10-2	CASHATGGAGTGELFF
TRBJ2-7	TRBV28	CASKSVSYEQYF
TRBJ2-3	TRBV28	CASSRGPRTDTQYF
TRBJ1-2	TRBV5-6	CASSLNRGRGYGYTF
TRBJ2-7	TRBV28	CASSVGGRSDEQYF
TRBJ2-3	TRBV5-1	CASSMGQGGTDTQYF
TRBJ2-2	TRBV5-4	CASSLTGYPGELFF
TRBJ2-7	TRBV28	CASSIRTSYEQYF
TRBJ2-1	TRBV27	CASSLFVGSSYNEQFF
TRBJ2-7	TRBV7-9	CASSPTKGAGGFYEQYF
NA	TRBV27	CASRKLAGPTYEQYF
TRBJ2-7	TRBV28	CASSLPASGTYEQYF
TRBJ2-7	TRBV5-8	CASSSDSDEKQYF
TRBJ2-7	TRBV5-1	CASSTGQGLSSYEQYF
TRBJ1-5	TRBV7-8	CASSLLRFGNQPQHF
TRBJ1-1	TRBV28	CASTNFGLTEAFF
TRBJ2-1	TRBV19	CASSPRLAGSYNEQFF
TRBJ1-3	TRBV27	CASSSLAVSGNTIYF
NA	TRBV19	CASSRRGRDEQYF
TRBJ2-7	TRBV18	CASSPDGPSDEQYF
TRBJ1-5	TRBV28	CASSPGTFSNQPQHF